The entry below gives a single TCR beta chain sequence along with its context. This entry is derived from a study of T cells expressing NK-cell markers. The CDR3 is 15 amino acids. Germline V gene sequence: CDR1 SGHRS, CDR2 YFSETQ. Each CDR3 protein gets one entry in TCRdb, which reprocessed the 5' RACE reads and gives no DNA. This sample's table reports roughly 180,000 distinct CDR3 sequences. Specimen: blood T cells: a sorted CD56 or NKG2C T cell subset, CD4+ or CD8+ T cells, or bulk PBMC T cells (not recorded which). The chain carries TRBV5-1 and TRBJ2-7; the D call of TRBD2 rests on TCRdb alone, since no DNA is present to check it. This TCR was sampled from a woman aged 18 to 75 in good health. The CDR3 is CASSLARARDYEQYF.